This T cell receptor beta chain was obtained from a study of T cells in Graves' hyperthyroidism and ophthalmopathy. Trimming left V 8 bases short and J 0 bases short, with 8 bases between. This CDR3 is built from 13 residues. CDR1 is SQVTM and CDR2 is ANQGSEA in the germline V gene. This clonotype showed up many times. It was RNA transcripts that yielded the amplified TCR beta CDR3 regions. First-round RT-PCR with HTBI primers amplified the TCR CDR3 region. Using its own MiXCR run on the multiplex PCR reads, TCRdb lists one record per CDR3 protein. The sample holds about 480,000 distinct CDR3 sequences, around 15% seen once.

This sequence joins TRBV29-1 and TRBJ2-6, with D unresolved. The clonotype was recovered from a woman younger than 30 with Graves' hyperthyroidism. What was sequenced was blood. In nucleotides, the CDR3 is TGCAGCACTTGGCTCTCTGGGGCCAACGTCCTGACTTTC. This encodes CSTWLSGANVLTF.